This TCR beta chain is drawn from a study of T cell clonotyping in hematopoietic cell transplantation. TCRdb keeps only in-frame clones here, not all; method: immunoSEQ multiplex PCR. The sample consists of 1,500 or so clones, around 84% of them appearing once. Study-level points and caveats: Higher Inverse Simpson Index values in graft donor and pretransplant recipient predicted broader posttransplant TCR diversity. Recipient TCR diversity dropped after transplant; expanded clonotypes rose from day 30 to 180. At the given depth, recipient repertoires were over 95% de novo clonotypes.

In its sample, this clone was seen a few times. Its antigen is as yet unknown. Per the germline V gene, CDR1 is SGHTS and CDR2 is YDEGEE. The CDR3 sequence is 17 residues long. V dropped 4 bases and J dropped 3; count of bases not matched to a gene: 11. Samples: about 28 days before transplant, then days 30, 100 and 180 after. This receptor was identified in a young adult male patient who had an allogeneic stem cell transplant, so T cells may come from the graft donor. Some clones in this sample may be carry-over from other donors' samples. V is TRBV5-8 and J is TRBJ2-7, with 12 positions matching TRBD1. Sequenced here: PBMCs, sampled 30 days after allogeneic stem cell transplant. CDR3 coding DNA: TGTGCCAGCAGCGACGGGACAGGGGGCGAAAGGATCTACGAGCAGTACTTC. It is translated as CASSDGTGGERIYEQYF.